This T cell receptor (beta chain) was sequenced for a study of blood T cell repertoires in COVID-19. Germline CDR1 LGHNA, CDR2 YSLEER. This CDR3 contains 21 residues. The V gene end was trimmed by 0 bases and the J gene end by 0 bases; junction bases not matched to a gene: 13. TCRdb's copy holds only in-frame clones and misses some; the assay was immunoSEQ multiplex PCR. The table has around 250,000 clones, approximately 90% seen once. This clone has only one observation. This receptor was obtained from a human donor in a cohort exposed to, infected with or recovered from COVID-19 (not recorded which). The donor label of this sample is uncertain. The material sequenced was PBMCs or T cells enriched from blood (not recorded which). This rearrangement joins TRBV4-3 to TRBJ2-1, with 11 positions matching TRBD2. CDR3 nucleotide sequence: TGCGCCAGCAGCCAAGATCCTCTAGCGGGGGGCTTCAGAAGCTCCTACAATGAGCAGTTCTTC. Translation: CASSQDPLAGGFRSSYNEQFF.